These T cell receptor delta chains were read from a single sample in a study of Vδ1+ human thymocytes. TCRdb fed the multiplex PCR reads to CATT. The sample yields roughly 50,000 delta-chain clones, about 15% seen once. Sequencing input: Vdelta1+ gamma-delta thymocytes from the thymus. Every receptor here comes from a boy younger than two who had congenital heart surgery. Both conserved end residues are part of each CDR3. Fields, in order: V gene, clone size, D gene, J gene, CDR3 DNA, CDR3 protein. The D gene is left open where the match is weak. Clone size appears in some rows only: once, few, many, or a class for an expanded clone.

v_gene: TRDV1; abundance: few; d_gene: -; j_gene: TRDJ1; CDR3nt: TGTGCTCTTGGGGACTCACTAAGTCCTGAGGGAACATACACCGATAAACTCATCTTT; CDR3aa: CALGDSLSPEGTYTDKLIF
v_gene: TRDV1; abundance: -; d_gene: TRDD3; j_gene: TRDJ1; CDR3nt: TGTGCTCTTGGGGAACGCCCCCTGGGGGAGCGGTACACCGATAAACTCATCTTT; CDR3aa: CALGERPLGERYTDKLIF
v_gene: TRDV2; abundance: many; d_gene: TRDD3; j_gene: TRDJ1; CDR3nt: TGTGCCTGTGACATCCTCCTTCCCTACTGGGGGATAGCGTACACCGATAAACTCATCTTT; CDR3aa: CACDILLPYWGIAYTDKLIF
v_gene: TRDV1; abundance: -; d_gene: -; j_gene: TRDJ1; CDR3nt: TGTGCTCTTGGGGCCCGGCCTTCCTGGGGTCACACCGATAAACTCATCTTT; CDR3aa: CALGARPSWGHTDKLIF
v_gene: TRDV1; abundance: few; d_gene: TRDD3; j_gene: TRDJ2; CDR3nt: TGTGCTCTTGGGGAACTAACCTCCCCCGTACTGGGGACGCGTCTGACAGCACAACTCTTCTTT; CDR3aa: CALGELTSPVLGTRLTAQLFF
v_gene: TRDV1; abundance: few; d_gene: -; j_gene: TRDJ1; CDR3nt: TGTGCTCTTGGGGAAACTACGTGGTCCGATAAACTCATCTTT; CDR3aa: CALGETTWSDKLIF
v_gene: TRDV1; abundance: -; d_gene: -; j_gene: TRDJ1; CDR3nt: TGTGCTCTTGGGGAACGCCGGGGGCACTTCTTCTCTTACACCGATAAACTCATCTTT; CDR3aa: CALGERRGHFFSYTDKLIF
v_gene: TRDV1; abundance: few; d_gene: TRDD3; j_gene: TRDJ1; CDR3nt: TGTGCTCTTGGGGAAGATGGGGCTGGGGGACCGTACACCGATAAACTCATCTTT; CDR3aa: CALGEDGAGGPYTDKLIF
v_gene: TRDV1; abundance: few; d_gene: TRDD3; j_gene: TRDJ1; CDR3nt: TGTGCTCTTGGGGAATTAAACCCCCTCGCCAACTGGGGGATACGTGCGTACACCGATAAACTCATCTTT; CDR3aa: CALGELNPLANWGIRAYTDKLIF
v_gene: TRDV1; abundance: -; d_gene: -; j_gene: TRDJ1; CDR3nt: TGTGCTCTTGGGGAACCCAGACGGGGTTACTGGGTGCACACCGATAAACTCATCTTC; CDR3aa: CALGEPRRGYWVHTDKLIF
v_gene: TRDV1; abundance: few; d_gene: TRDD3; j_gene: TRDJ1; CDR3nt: TGTGCTCTTGGGGAAGTCCCTCCCTCTACTACTGGGGTTAGGCTGTACACCGATAAACTCATCTTT; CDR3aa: CALGEVPPSTTGVRLYTDKLIF
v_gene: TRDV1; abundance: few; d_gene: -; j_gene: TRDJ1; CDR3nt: TGTGCTCTTGGGGAACTAGATCGGGGCACCGATAAACTCATCTTT; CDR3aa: CALGELDRGTDKLIF
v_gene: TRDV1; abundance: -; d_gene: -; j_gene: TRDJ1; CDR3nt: TGTGCTCTTGGGGAACGAGGCTATCTGGGGATTTACACCGATAAACTCATCTTT; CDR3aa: CALGERGYLGIYTDKLIF
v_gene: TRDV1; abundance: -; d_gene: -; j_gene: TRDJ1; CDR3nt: TGTGCTCTTGGGGAGCCTACCCTCACCGATAAACTCATCTTT; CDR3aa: CALGEPTLTDKLIF
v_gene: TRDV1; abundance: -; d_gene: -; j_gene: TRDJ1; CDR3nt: TGTGCTCTTGGGGAGTCCACTTCTTCCTACCGGCGGGGGGATCGAGGGTGGACCGATAAACTCATCTTT; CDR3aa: CALGESTSSYRRGDRGWTDKLIF
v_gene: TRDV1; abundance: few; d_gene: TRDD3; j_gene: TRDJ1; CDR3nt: TGTGCTCTTGGGTCACGACCATCTTTACTGGGGGACCCGTACACCGATAAACTCATCTTT; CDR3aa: CALGSRPSLLGDPYTDKLIF
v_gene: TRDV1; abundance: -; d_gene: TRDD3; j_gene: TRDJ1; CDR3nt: TGTGCTCTTGGTCCCACCTACGGACTGGGGGATACAGATGGCGATAAACTCATCTTT; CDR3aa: CALGPTYGLGDTDGDKLIF
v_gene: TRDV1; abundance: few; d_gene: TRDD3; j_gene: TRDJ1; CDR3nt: TGTGCTCTTGGGGAACGTACTACTTCCTCCCGGGGCTACTGGGGGATACGCTCTTGCACCGATAAACTCATCTTT; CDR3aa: CALGERTTSSRGYWGIRSCTDKLIF
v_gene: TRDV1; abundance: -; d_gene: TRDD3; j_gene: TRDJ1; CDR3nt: TGTGCTCTTGGGGACCCTCGCCTGGGGGCTCTACTTTACACCGATAAACTCATCTTT; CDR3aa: CALGDPRLGALLYTDKLIF
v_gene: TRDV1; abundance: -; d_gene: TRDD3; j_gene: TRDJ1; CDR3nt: TGTGCTCTTGGGGAACCCTTTGGTCCTGAGAACTGGGGGATACTTAAACTCATCTTT; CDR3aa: CALGEPFGPENWGILKLIF
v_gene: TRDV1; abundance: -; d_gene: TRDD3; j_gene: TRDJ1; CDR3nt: TGTGCTCTTGGGGAATCTTCCAGACTTGTTGGTGGGGGAAAAACGTACACCGATAAACTCATCTTT; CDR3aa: CALGESSRLVGGGKTYTDKLIF
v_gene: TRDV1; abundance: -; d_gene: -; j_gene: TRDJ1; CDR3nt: TGTGCTCTTGGGGAACTTCTCTTCACCGATAAACTCATCTTT; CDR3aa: CALGELLFTDKLIF
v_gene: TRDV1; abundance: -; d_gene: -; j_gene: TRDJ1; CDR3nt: TGTGCTCTTGGGGAGGGATTTAATACGCTCGATAAACTCATCTTT; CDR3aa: CALGEGFNTLDKLIF
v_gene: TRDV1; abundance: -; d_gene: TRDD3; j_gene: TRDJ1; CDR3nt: TGTGCTCTTGGGGAACTACGGCTTCCTCTTGGGGGATACCCGTACACCGATAAACTCATCTTT; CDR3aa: CALGELRLPLGGYPYTDKLIF
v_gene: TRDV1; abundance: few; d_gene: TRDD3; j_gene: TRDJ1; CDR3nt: TGTGCTCTTGGGAGCCGCCCCGGACTTCCCATACTGGGGGAGACAGTGTACACCGATAAACTCATCTTT; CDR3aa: CALGSRPGLPILGETVYTDKLIF
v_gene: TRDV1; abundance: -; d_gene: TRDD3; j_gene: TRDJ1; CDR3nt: TGTGCTCTTGGGGAACTGGGGGACTACGTGGGGGACTTGTACACCGATAAACTCATCTTT; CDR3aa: CALGELGDYVGDLYTDKLIF
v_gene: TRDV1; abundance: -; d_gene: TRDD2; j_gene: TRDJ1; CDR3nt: TGTGCTCTTGGGGAGCACTTCCTACTTGAAGACTGCCGCACCGATAAACTCATCTTT; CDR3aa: CALGEHFLLEDCRTDKLIF
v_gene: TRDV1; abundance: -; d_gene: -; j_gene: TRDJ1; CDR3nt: TGTGCTCTTGGGGAGGTTACACCTTATACCGATAAACTCATCTTT; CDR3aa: CALGEVTPYTDKLIF
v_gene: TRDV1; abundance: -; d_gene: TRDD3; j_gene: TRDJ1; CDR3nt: TGTGCTCTTGGGGAACCCCGTTCCCTTATTCCTTTCGTGGGATACCCCGATAAACTCATCTTT; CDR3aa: CALGEPRSLIPFVGYPDKLIF
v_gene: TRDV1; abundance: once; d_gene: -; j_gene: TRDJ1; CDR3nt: TGTGCTCTTGGGGACGTTTTTCCCTACTTACTTTACACCGATAAACTCATCTTT; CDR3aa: CALGDVFPYLLYTDKLIF
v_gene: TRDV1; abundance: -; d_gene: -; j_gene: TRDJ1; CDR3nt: TGTGCTCTTGGGGGACTACCCTTTTACTGGCAGTACACCGATAAACTCATCTTT; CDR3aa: CALGGLPFYWQYTDKLIF
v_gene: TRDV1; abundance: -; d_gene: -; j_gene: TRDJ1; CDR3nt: TGTGCTCTTGGGGAACTCGCTTCCCGGGTCTACCCAAGAACCACCGATAAACTCATCTTT; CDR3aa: CALGELASRVYPRTTDKLIF
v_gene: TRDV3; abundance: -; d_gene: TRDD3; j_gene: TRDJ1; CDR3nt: TGTGCCTTTAAGGCGGGGGGATACGCTTACACCGATAAACTCATCTTT; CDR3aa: CAFKAGGYAYTDKLIF
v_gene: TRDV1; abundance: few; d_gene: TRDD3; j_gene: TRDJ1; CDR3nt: TGTGCTCTTGGGGAAAGACATACTGGGGGCTACACCGATAAACTCATCTTT; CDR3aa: CALGERHTGGYTDKLIF
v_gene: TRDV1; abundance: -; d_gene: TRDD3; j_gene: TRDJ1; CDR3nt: TGTGCTCTTGGGGAATCATGGTACGGATACGCCCCTACGTACACCGATAGACTCATCTTT; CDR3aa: CALGESWYGYAPTYTDRLIF
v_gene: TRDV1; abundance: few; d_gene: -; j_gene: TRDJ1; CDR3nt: TGTGCTCTTGGGTCCTATTTCCTTACGATCGGGGAACTCATCTTT; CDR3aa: CALGSYFLTIGELIF
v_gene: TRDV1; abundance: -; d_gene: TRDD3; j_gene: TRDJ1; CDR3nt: TGTGCTCTTGGGACCAGCAAAGGGACTGGGGGATATAGCACCGATAAACTCATCTTT; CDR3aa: CALGTSKGTGGYSTDKLIF
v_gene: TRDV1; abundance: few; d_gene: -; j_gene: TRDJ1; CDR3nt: TGTGCTCTTGGGGAACTCGGGGGGTACACCGATAAACTCATCTTT; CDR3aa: CALGELGGYTDKLIF
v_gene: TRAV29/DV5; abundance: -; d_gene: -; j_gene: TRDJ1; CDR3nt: TGTGCCGCATGTAGCGCCTTTGACACCGATAAACTCATCTTT; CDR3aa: CAACSAFDTDKLIF
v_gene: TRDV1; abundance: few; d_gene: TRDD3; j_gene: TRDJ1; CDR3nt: TGTGCTCTTGGGGGTAAGGGGAGGGGGATACGCTACACCGATAAACTCATCTTT; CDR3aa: CALGGKGRGIRYTDKLIF
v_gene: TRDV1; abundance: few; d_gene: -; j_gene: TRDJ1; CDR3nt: TGTGCTCTTGGGGAAGCTCTCCCGGATCTATGGTACACCGATAAACTCATCTTT; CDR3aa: CALGEALPDLWYTDKLIF
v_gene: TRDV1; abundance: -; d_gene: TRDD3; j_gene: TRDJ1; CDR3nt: TGTGCTCTTGGGGAACTAGTGCCGTCCCAAGGGTCTTGGGGGATACTCACCGATAAACTCATCTTT; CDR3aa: CALGELVPSQGSWGILTDKLIF
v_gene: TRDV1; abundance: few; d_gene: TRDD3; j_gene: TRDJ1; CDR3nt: TGTGCTCTTGGGGAACCATACAAAACTGGGGGACCCACCGATAAACTCATCTTT; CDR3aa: CALGEPYKTGGPTDKLIF
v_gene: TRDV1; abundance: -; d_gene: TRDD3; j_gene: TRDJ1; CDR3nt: TGTGCTCTTGGGGAACGTTTCGCGTATTCCGACCTCTCTGGGGGACGCCTTCGTAAACTCATCTTT; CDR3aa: CALGERFAYSDLSGGRLRKLIF
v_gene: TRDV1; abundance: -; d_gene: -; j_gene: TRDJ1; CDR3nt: TGTGCTCTTGGGGTCTTGCATTCTTCCTTCAAGCTCATCTTT; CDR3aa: CALGVLHSSFKLIF
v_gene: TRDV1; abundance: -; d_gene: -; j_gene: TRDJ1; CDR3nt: TGTGCTCTAGACCCATACCCTGTGGCGGCGTCCCGTACCGATAAACTCATCTTT; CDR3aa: CALDPYPVAASRTDKLIF
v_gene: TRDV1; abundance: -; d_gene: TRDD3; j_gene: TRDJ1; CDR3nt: TGTGCTCTTGTATATTCCTACGTTAAACTGGGGGATACTACACACCTCCTGTACACCGATAAACTCATCTTT; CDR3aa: CALVYSYVKLGDTTHLLYTDKLIF
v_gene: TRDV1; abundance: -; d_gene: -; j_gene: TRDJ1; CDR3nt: TGTGCTCTTGGGGAACCCCGGGGCCTACGGGGCTGGGAGTCGTACACCGATAAACTCATCTTT; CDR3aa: CALGEPRGLRGWESYTDKLIF
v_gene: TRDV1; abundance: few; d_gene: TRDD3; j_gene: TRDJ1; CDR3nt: TGTGCTCTTGGGTCTACGCTCCTGGGGGATACACTAAATAAACTCATCTTT; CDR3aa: CALGSTLLGDTLNKLIF
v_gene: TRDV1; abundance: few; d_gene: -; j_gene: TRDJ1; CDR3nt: TGTGCTCTTGGGGAAATTTCCCGAACCCAGTGTTTTGAATACACCGATAAACTCATCTTT; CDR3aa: CALGEISRTQCFEYTDKLIF
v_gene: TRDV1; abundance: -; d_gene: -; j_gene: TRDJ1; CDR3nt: TGTGCTCTTGGGGAACTGGAGTACACCGATAAACTCATCTTT; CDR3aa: CALGELEYTDKLIF
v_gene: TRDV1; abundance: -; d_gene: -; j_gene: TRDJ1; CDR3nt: TGTGCTCTTGAAGGCATGGCATCTGTCCCTACGTGGTTCCCTAAGTACACCGATAAACTCATCTTT; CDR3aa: CALEGMASVPTWFPKYTDKLIF
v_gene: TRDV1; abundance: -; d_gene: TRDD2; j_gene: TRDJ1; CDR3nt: TGTGCTCTTGGGGAGCCTTCCTACGACCTACTGGGCCTCAAACTCATCTTT; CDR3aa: CALGEPSYDLLGLKLIF
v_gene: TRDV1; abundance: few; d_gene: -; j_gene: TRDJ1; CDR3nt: TGTGCTCTTGGGGAATCCGTGTGGGGCCAAGGGGGACTCATCTTT; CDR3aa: CALGESVWGQGGLIF
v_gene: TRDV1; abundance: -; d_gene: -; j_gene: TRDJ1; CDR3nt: TGTGCTCTTGGGGATCTGACCTTCCTACTCGGGGATACGGCCTACACCGATAAACTCATCTTT; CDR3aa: CALGDLTFLLGDTAYTDKLIF
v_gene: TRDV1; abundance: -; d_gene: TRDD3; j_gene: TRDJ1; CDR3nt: TGTGCTCTTGGGGAACTTACCCTACGAGGAAACTGGGGGATACGAAAAAGTAACACCGATAAACTCATCTTT; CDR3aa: CALGELTLRGNWGIRKSNTDKLIF
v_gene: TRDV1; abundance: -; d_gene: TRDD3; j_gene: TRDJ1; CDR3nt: TGTGCTCTTGGGGAGCCTTCCTGGGGGGATACGCAGGACACCGATAAACTCATCTTT; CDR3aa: CALGEPSWGDTQDTDKLIF
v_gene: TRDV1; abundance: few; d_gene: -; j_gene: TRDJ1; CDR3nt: TGTGCTCTTGGGGGCATCCTACGTAGTGGGTCCTTCCCGGAGCTCATCTTT; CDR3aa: CALGGILRSGSFPELIF
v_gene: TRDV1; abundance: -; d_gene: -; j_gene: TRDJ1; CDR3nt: TGTGCTCTTGGGAACGAGGGGTGGGACACCGATAAACTCATCTTT; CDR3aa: CALGNEGWDTDKLIF